The entry that follows covers one T cell receptor (beta chain) sequence. CDR3 length: 13 residues. The V gene lost 5 bases and the J gene lost 4 bases, with 14 bases spanning the gap. Germline CDR1 is SQVTM and CDR2 is ANQGSEA. This sample was taken from a study of T cell changes during pregnancy in multiple sclerosis. The protocol was immunoSEQ multiplex PCR, while the TCRdb copy is restricted to in-frame clones and leaves out a portion. Among about 52,000 clones listed, roughly 92% were seen once. This sequence joins TRBV29-1 and TRBJ1-1; possibly TRBD1 for D (5 bases). The TCR originated in a female donor with multiple sclerosis, enrolled in a pregnancy study. The sequences come from CD4+ T cells from peripheral blood mononuclear cells, collected in the third trimester of pregnancy. The DNA of the CDR3 is TGCAGCGTTCCCGACAGTTCTGGCACTGAAGCTTTCTTT. The encoded protein is CSVPDSSGTEAFF.